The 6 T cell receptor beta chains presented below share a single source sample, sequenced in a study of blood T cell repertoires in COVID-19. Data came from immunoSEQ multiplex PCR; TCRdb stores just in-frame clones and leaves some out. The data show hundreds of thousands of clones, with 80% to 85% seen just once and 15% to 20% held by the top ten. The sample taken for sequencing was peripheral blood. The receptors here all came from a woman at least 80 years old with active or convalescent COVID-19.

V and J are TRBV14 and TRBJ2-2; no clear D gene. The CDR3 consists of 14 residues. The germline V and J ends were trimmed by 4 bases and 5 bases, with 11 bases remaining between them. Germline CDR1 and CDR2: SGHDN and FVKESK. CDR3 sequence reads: CASSPWSGTGELFF. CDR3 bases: TGTGCCAGCAGCCCTTGGAGTGGGACCGGGGAGCTGTTTTTT.

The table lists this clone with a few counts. DNA for the CDR3: TGCGCCAGCAGCCAAGAGTCTAGCGGCACATACTTAACTAGCGAGCAGTACTTC. This sequence encodes CASSQESSGTYLTSEQYF. The gene calls are TRBV4-1 and TRBJ2-7; 7 nucleotides line up with TRBD2. CDR1 and CDR2 (germline): MGHRA, YSYEKL. CDR3 length: 18 amino acids. V lost 0 bases and J lost 6; bases outside the gene matches: 17.

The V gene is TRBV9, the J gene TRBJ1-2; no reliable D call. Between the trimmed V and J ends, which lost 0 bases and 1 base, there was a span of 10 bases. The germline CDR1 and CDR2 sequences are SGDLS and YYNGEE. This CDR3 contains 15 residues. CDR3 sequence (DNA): TGTGCCAGCAGCGTAGGAGGCAAGCTTAACTATGGCTACACCTTC. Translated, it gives CASSVGGKLNYGYTF.

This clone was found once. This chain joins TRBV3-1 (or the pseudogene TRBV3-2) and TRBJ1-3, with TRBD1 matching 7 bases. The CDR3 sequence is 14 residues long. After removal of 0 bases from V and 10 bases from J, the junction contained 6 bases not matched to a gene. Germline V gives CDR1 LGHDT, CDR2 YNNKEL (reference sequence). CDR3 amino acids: CASSQDGQVGTIYF. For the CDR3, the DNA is TGTGCCAGCAGCCAAGACGGACAGGTCGGGACCATATATTTT.

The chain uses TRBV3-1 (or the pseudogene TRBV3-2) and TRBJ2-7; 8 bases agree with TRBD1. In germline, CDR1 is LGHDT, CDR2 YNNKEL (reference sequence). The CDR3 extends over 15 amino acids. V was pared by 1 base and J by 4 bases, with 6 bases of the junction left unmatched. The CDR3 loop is CASSQAMDRVYEQYF. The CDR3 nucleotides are TGTGCCAGCAGCCAAGCTATGGACAGGGTGTACGAGCAGTACTTC.

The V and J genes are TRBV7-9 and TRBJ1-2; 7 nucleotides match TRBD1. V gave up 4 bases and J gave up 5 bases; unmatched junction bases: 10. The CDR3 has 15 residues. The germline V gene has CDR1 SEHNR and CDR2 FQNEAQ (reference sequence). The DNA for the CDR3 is TGTGCCAGCAGCTCACGGACAGGTTACGAGTATGGCTACACCTTC. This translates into CASSSRTGYEYGYTF.